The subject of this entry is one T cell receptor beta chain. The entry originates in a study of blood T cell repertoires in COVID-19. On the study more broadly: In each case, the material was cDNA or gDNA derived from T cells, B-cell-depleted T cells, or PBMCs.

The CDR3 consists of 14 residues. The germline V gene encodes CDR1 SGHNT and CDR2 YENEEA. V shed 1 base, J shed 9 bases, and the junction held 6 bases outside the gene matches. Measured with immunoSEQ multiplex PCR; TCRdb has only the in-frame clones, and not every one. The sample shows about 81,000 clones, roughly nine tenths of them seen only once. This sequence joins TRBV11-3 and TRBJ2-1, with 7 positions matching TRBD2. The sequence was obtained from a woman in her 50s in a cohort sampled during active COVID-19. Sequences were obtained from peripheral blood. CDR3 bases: TGTGCCAGCAGCTTAGTTGGGAGGGGCACTGAGCAGTTCTTC. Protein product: CASSLVGRGTEQFF.